This entry concerns a single T cell receptor (beta chain). Assay execution proceeded at the deep level. Original data processing: Filtering differed because ImmunoSEQ produced junction-only sequences that carried no quality scores. Sequenced by immunoSEQ multiplex PCR; TCRdb stores in-frame clones only, minus some. V and J calls plus clone size are reproduced from that table; the DNA served to infer D and trimming. This sample has some 500,000 clones, with roughly four fifths found just once. The record originates from a study of shared clonotypes between healthy human individuals. Study-wide context: With ages of 18 to 49, the donors were two women and a few men.

The CDR3 is 14 amino acids. In germline, CDR1 is MNHEY, CDR2 SVGAGI. Trimming removed 6 bases at V and 0 bases at J, with 12 bases between. The receptor's source is a woman aged 40 to 50 in good health. Some clones in this sample may be carry-over from other donors' samples. The rearrangement joins TRBV6-5 to TRBJ2-7; tentatively, D is TRBD1 (6 bases). Input material: PBMCs. The CDR3 sequence is CASSQGQLSYEQYF. CDR3 nucleotide sequence: TGTGCCAGCAGCCAAGGACAGCTCTCCTACGAGCAGTACTTC.